The next 20 T cell receptor beta chains were all read from a single sample in a study of shared clonotypes between healthy human individuals. Clones were sequenced by immunoSEQ multiplex PCR, and TCRdb holds only the in-frame ones, with some missing. The repertoire holds 950,000 to 1,200,000 clones, 77% seen once, with approximately 0.9% in the top ten. Specimen: memory CD4+ T cells from PBMCs. As for subset: CD45RA-negative fraction. All receptors derive from a man younger than 35 in good health. Some clones in this sample may be carry-over from other donors' samples.

The chain joins TRBV28 to TRBJ1-4, with D possibly matching TRBD1 (5 bases). CDR3 length equals 14 residues. Germline-derived CDR1 and CDR2 are MDHEN and SYDVKM. Between the trimmed V and J ends, which lost 6 bases and 8 bases, there was a span of 16 bases. The CDR3: CASSTGSAGEKLFF. In DNA, the CDR3 is TGTGCCAGCAGCACAGGCTCCGCGGGAGAAAAACTGTTTTTT.

The chain employs TRBV4-1 and TRBJ2-7; possible D gene TRBD1, 6 bases. Per germline, CDR1 MGHRA and CDR2 YSYEKL. The length of the CDR3 is 15 residues. Trimming removed 3 bases from V and 2 bases from J, with 14 bases in between. CDR3 region: CASSQSTGYAYEQYF. The CDR3 coding sequence is TGCGCCAGCAGCCAGTCGACAGGCTATGCCTACGAGCAGTACTTC.

The V call is TRBV7-3, the J call TRBJ2-3, with D perhaps matching TRBD2 (5 bases). The CDR3 loop spans 14 amino acids. Germline-derived CDR1 and CDR2 are SGHTA and FQGTGA. Between the trimmed V and J ends, which lost 5 bases and 3 bases, there was a span of 12 bases. DNA for the CDR3: TGTGCCAGCAGCCCGGCCGGGAATACAGATACGCAGTATTTT. Amino acids: CASSPAGNTDTQYF.

V usage is TRBV10-3 and J usage is TRBJ2-1; TRBD1 is a possible D gene (5 bases). The CDR3 length is 13 residues. Germline-derived CDR1 and CDR2 are ENHRY and SYGVKD. Trimming cost V 6 bases and J 6 bases, with 12 bases left between them. Written as DNA, the CDR3 is TGTGCCATCAGCAAATTAGGGGCCAATGAGCAGTTCTTC. It translates to CAISKLGANEQFF.

This chain connects TRBV5-1 to TRBJ1-2; TRBD1 matches at 10 bases. Germline-derived CDR1 and CDR2 are SGHRS and YFSETQ. The CDR3 consists of 15 residues. The V gene end was trimmed by 4 bases and the J gene end by 3 bases; junction bases not matched to a gene: 6. The CDR3 here is CASSNRDRGDYGYTF. The CDR3 nucleotides are TGCGCCAGCAGCAACCGGGACAGGGGTGACTATGGCTACACCTTC.

This clone has only a few counts. The V call is TRBV6-6, the J call TRBJ2-2, with 7 bases that match TRBD1. Trimming removed 6 bases from V and 1 base from J; junction bases left unmatched: 8. The CDR3 sequence is 16 residues long. Looked up from germline, CDR1 is MNHNY and CDR2 is SVGAGI (reference sequence). CDR3 residues: CASSRPTGVNTGELFF. CDR3 in DNA: TGTGCCAGCAGCAGACCCACAGGGGTGAACACCGGGGAGCTGTTTTTT.

As concerns this clone: The sample holds other DNA sequences that translate to the same CDR3. The chain combines TRBV7-2 with TRBJ2-3; D is undetermined. This CDR3 contains 12 residues. The germline V and J ends were trimmed by 0 bases and 4 bases, with 2 bases remaining between them. The germline CDR1 and CDR2 sequences are SGHTA and FQGNSA. CDR3 in amino acids: CASSLASDTQYF. The CDR3 region has the DNA TGTGCCAGCAGCTTAGCTTCAGATACGCAGTATTTT.

The chain is built from TRBV5-1 and TRBJ1-1; D is unresolved. This CDR3 has 15 residues. In germline, CDR1 is SGHRS, CDR2 YFSETQ. With 5 bases removed from V and 5 bases from J, the gap between germline ends came to 19 bases. The CDR3 spells CASSSLGVGSTEAFF. In DNA, the CDR3 is TGCGCCAGCAGTAGCCTAGGTGTGGGCTCAACTGAAGCTTTCTTT.

V is TRBV18 and J is TRBJ1-4; no clear D gene. This CDR3 region has 14 residues. CDR1 is KGHSH, CDR2 LQKENI, per germline. V lost 1 base to trimming and J lost 5 bases, with 8 bases between them. The CDR3 reads CASSPLTGNEKLFF. CDR3 nucleotides: TGTGCCAGCTCACCACTGACGGGGAATGAAAAACTGTTTTTT.

The rearrangement links TRBV4-2 to TRBJ2-1; D is unclear. This CDR3 contains 14 residues. Germline CDR1 and CDR2: LGHNA and YNFKEQ. The V and J ends lost 2 bases and 4 bases respectively, with 9 bases between them. The CDR3, as DNA: TGTGCCAGCAGCCAACTAACCAAATACAATGAGCAGTTCTTC. Protein product: CASSQLTKYNEQFF.

J is TRBJ2-1 and V is TRBV15; 11 positions agree with TRBD2. V shed 0 bases, J shed 9 bases, and the junction held 4 bases outside the gene matches. The V gene's germline CDR1 is LNHNV and CDR2 YYDKDF (reference sequence). This CDR3 region has 15 residues. DNA of the CDR3: TGTGCCACCAGCAGAGAACTAGCGGGAGAAGGTGAGCAGTTCTTC. Its protein is CATSRELAGEGEQFF.

The chain combines TRBV28 with TRBJ2-3; 14 bases match TRBD2. Germline V lookup: CDR1 MDHEN, CDR2 SYDVKM. Losses at the gene ends were 6 bases for V and 4 bases for J; bases not matched to a gene: 12. This CDR3 has 18 amino acids. For the CDR3, the DNA is TGTGCCAGCAGGTACCCGGGACTAGCGGGAGTTAGTGCAGATACGCAGTATTTT. Translated, it gives CASRYPGLAGVSADTQYF.

The CDR3 loop reads CASSLGTGGAAKNIQYF. As DNA, the CDR3 is TGCGCCAGCAGCTTGGGGACAGGGGGCGCGGCCAAAAACATTCAGTACTTC. The chain couples TRBV5-1 to TRBJ2-4, with 11 bases that match TRBD1. The trim removed 0 bases at V and 1 base at J, leaving 3 bases unmatched. The germline CDR1 and CDR2 sequences are SGHRS and YFSETQ. This CDR3 comprises 17 residues.

The CDR3 DNA follows: TGTGCCAGCAGCCAGAGGTCGAGCGACAATGAGCAGTTCTTC. This gives the protein CASSQRSSDNEQFF. This chain uses TRBV11-3 with TRBJ2-1, with D uncertain. The CDR3 is 14 residues long. V shed 5 bases and J shed 5 bases, with 13 bases lying between them. The germline gives CDR1 SGHNT, CDR2 YENEEA.

This sequence joins TRBV6-1 and TRBJ1-2; no firm D call. The CDR3 consists of 16 residues. V was shortened by 3 bases and J by 1 base, with 15 bases between the two germline ends. Germline CDR1 is MNHNS and CDR2 is SASEGT. The CDR3 nucleotides are TGTGCCAGCAGTGAGGGTCGAACAGCCCGTAACTATGGCTACACCTTC. This codes for CASSEGRTARNYGYTF.

This sequence joins TRBV10-3 and TRBJ2-7; TRBD2 aligns across 7 bases. CDR3 length: 13 amino acids. Trimming took 6 bases from V and 7 from J; bases not matched to a gene: 9. The germline V gene has CDR1 ENHRY and CDR2 SYGVKD. The CDR3: CAIRGEGVVEQYF. The CDR3 nucleotides are TGTGCCATCAGGGGGGAGGGAGTGGTGGAGCAGTACTTC.

Only one count was recorded for this clone. The chain recombines TRBV4-2 with TRBJ1-2; D is ambiguous. Germline V CDR1 and CDR2: LGHNA, YNFKEQ. V dropped 5 bases and J dropped 2 bases, with 18 bases sitting between them. This CDR3 comprises 16 residues. This chain's CDR3 is CASSTLDGSANYGYTF. As DNA, the CDR3 is TGTGCCAGCAGCACACTGGATGGCAGTGCGAACTATGGCTACACCTTC.

A note on this clone: A much larger clonotype is one base distant, so this may be a read error. Other DNA sequences in the sample encode the same CDR3. This chain links TRBV7-3 with TRBJ1-1; D gene unclear. Germline CDR1 SGHTA, CDR2 FQGTGA. The CDR3 is 13 residues long. With 5 bases removed from V and 1 base from J, the gap between germline ends came to 8 bases. The CDR3 sequence is CASSLRQNTEAFF. CDR3 sequence (DNA): TGTGCCAGCAGCCTCCGACAGAACACTGAAGCTTTCTTT.

The V and J genes are TRBV19 and TRBJ2-5; 11 positions agree with TRBD2. From germline, CDR1 is LNHDA and CDR2 SQIVND (reference sequence). After removal of 6 bases from V and 5 bases from J, the junction contained 5 bases not matched to a gene. The length of the CDR3 is 14 residues. CDR3 sequence reads: CASRTSGTGETQYF. The CDR3, as DNA: TGTGCCAGTAGGACTAGCGGGACGGGGGAGACCCAGTACTTC.

The chain is built from TRBV19 and TRBJ1-1; no reliable D call. The CDR3 spans 14 residues. Per the germline V gene, CDR1 is LNHDA and CDR2 is SQIVND (reference sequence). The V end was cut by 0 bases, the J end by 10 bases, with 15 bases between. The CDR3 loop is CASSIDLMRSGAFF. For the CDR3, the DNA is TGTGCCAGTAGTATAGATCTAATGCGGTCGGGAGCTTTCTTT.